The clone carrying this T cell receptor (beta chain) was observed a handful of times. What it binds is not known. This record comes from a study of shared clonotypes between healthy human individuals. Overall study results and limits: Naive subsets usually exceeded memory subsets in estimated richness. Sharing across four donors was highest in naive CD4 (around 5%) and lowest in memory CD8 (around 0.4%).

With 5 bases clipped from V and 6 bases from J, the junction kept 9 bases outside the gene matches. CDR1 and CDR2 (germline): MNHEY, SMNVEV (reference sequence). CDR3 length: 16 amino acids. The method was immunoSEQ multiplex PCR; TCRdb's version includes in-frame clones alone and lacks a portion of them. The repertoire consists of around 1.1 million clones, with approximately 80% occurring once and the leading ten covering almost 0.9%. This TCR was recovered from a man younger than 30 in good health. Some clones in this sample may be carry-over from other donors' samples. V gene TRBV27 combines with J gene TRBJ2-4, with 11 bases fitting TRBD2. The sequenced sample consisted of memory CD4+ T cells from PBMCs. As to subset: CD45RA-negative fraction. The CDR3 bases are TGTGCCAGCAGTCCCGATAGCGGGAGGGCCTCAAACATTCAGTACTTC. Its translation is CASSPDSGRASNIQYF.